Below, 10 T cell receptor beta chains from the same sample are listed, as sequenced in a study of PD-L1 blockade in urothelial cancer. The repertoire was sequenced with immunoSEQ multiplex PCR; TCRdb's copy has only in-frame clones and lacks some. In the table there are tens of thousands of clones, more than 70% of which are singletons. The time point denotes: pretreatment peripheral blood. Here the sequenced sample was PBMCs, taken around atezolizumab (anti-PD-L1) treatment. Receptor source: a man aged 55 to 70 with urothelial cancer.

This chain uses TRBV18 with TRBJ2-1; 12 bases are a match to TRBD2. The germline V gene has CDR1 KGHSH and CDR2 LQKENI. J lost 9 bases, V lost 3 bases, and 6 bases had no gene match. This CDR3 has 15 residues. Here the CDR3 DNA reads TGTGCCAGCTCACCCGGACTAGCGGGAATTGGTGAGCAGTTCTTC. Its translation is CASSPGLAGIGEQFF.

The chain is built from TRBV11-2 and TRBJ2-1, with TRBD2 matching 7 bases. V lost 4 bases to trimming and J lost 0 bases; unmatched junction nucleotides: 9. The CDR3 has 17 amino acids. Germline V lookup: CDR1 SGHAT, CDR2 FQNNGV. The chain's CDR3 is CASSSHRGVSSYNEQFF. The CDR3 DNA is TGTGCCAGCAGCTCACACCGGGGGGTGAGCTCCTACAATGAGCAGTTCTTC.

The rearrangement uses TRBV18 and TRBJ2-1, with TRBD2 identical over 8 bases. J lost 8 bases, V lost 3 bases, and 6 bases had no gene match. Germline CDR1 reads KGHSH; CDR2 reads LQKENI. The CDR3 consists of 14 residues. CDR3 loop: CASSPEREYDEQFF. As DNA, the CDR3 is TGTGCCAGCTCACCTGAGCGGGAGTACGATGAGCAGTTCTTC.

This clone was observed once. The chain joins TRBV10-3 to TRBJ1-1, with D perhaps matching TRBD1 (6 bases). V gave up 4 bases and J gave up 4 bases, with 10 bases separating them. The CDR3 is 13 residues long. Germline lookup yields CDR1 ENHRY and CDR2 SYGVKD. For the CDR3, the DNA is TGTGCCATCAGTGTCAGGGGTGGCACTGAAGCTTTCTTT. Residues: CAISVRGGTEAFF.

This rearrangement joins TRBV4-2 to TRBJ1-3; 8 nucleotides match TRBD1. The CDR3 loop spans 17 amino acids. The ends lost 1 base at V and 0 bases at J; junction bases unmatched: 5. The germline V gene encodes CDR1 LGHNA and CDR2 YNFKEQ. As DNA, the CDR3 is TGTGCCAGCAGCCAAGGCCCCGACAGGGGCTCTGGAAACACCATATATTTT. It encodes CASSQGPDRGSGNTIYF.

The chain uses TRBV6-6 and TRBJ2-7, with TRBD2 identical over 7 bases. V shed 5 bases and J 6 bases; nucleotides not matched to a gene: 13. The CDR3 is 15 amino acids. CDR1 and CDR2 (germline): MNHNY, SVGAGI (reference sequence). CDR3 residues: CASSTAGAGRSEQYF. The CDR3 DNA sequence: TGTGCCAGCAGTACCGCGGGAGCGGGAAGGAGCGAGCAGTACTTC.

This chain connects TRBV11-1 to TRBJ1-2, with a possible D match to TRBD1 (5 bases). There are 14 residues in the CDR3. V lost 0 bases and J 6 bases, leaving 11 bases between the germline ends. CDR1 and CDR2 from the germline V gene are SGHAT and FQDESV (reference sequence). CDR3: CASSLAGEADGYTF. The CDR3 DNA reads as TGTGCCAGCAGCTTAGCAGGGGAGGCGGATGGCTACACCTTC.

The rearrangement links TRBV25-1 to TRBJ1-2; 8 nucleotides line up with TRBD1. CDR1 is MGHDK, CDR2 SYGVNS, per germline. J lost 7 bases, V lost 5 bases, and 9 bases had no gene match. This CDR3 is 14 amino acids long. CDR3 in DNA: TGTGCCAGCAGTCTACAGGGGGGCTCAGGTGGCTACACCTTC. Protein: CASSLQGGSGGYTF.

V gene TRBV5-5 combines with J gene TRBJ1-1; possible D gene TRBD1, 6 bases. Germline-derived CDR1 and CDR2 are SGHKS and YYEKEE (reference sequence). The CDR3 sequence is 15 residues long. Trimming took off 5 bases at V and 5 bases at J, with 19 bases between the two ends. The CDR3 sequence: CASSRRTGMGTEAFF. DNA for the CDR3: TGTGCCAGCAGTCGAAGAACAGGGATGGGAACTGAAGCTTTCTTT.

This chain uses TRBV19 with TRBJ2-1; D possibly corresponds to TRBD2 (6 bases). CDR1 LNHDA and CDR2 SQIVND come from the germline V gene (reference sequence). Trimming left V 3 bases short and J 7 bases short, with 7 bases between. The CDR3 runs 12 residues. The chain's CDR3 is CASSIRGNEQFF. The DNA of the CDR3 is TGTGCCAGTAGTATTCGGGGGAATGAGCAGTTCTTC.